This entry lists 8 T cell receptor beta chains sequenced from one sample in a study of cytomegalovirus exposure and HLA in healthy donors. Primers included in the PCR were 60 Vbeta and 13 Jbeta primers. Some clones are missing from TCRdb's copy, which holds only in-frame ones; the method was immunoSEQ multiplex PCR. Here the sample spans over 60,000 clones, under 80% being singletons. The sequencing input was PBMCs. These receptor sequences come from a male donor in good health and CMV-seropositive.

The chain combines TRBV7-9 with TRBJ2-2, with a possible D match to TRBD2 (5 bases). Trimming stripped 5 bases from V and 2 bases from J, with 15 bases between. Germline CDR1 and CDR2: SEHNR and FQNEAQ (reference sequence). The CDR3 runs to 16 residues. The CDR3 region has the DNA TGTGCCAGCAGCGCCGGCCAGCGGCTAAACACCGGGGAGCTGTTTTTT. Translated: CASSAGQRLNTGELFF.

This chain connects TRBV5-1 to TRBJ2-5; 7 positions match TRBD1. The V and J ends lost 4 bases and 5 bases, in that order; junction bases with no gene match: 8. This CDR3 spans 14 amino acids. Per germline, CDR1 SGHRS and CDR2 YFSETQ. The CDR3 nucleotides read TGCGCCAGCAGCCGAACAGGGGATAGGGAGACCCAGTACTTC. This gives the protein CASSRTGDRETQYF.

Concerning this clone itself: One end of the junction is discordant with germline, which a read error may explain. The V gene is TRBV7-9, the J gene TRBJ1-2; tentatively, D is TRBD1 (6 bases). The V gene's germline CDR1 is SEHNR and CDR2 FQNEAQ (reference sequence). This CDR3 has 15 amino acids. Here the CDR3 reads CSSSFADSPRRGYTF. The DNA for the CDR3 is TGTTCCAGCAGCTTTGCGGACAGTCCTCGTCGGGGCTACACCTTC.

The rearrangement links TRBV19 to TRBJ1-1; D call uncertain. The V end was cut by 5 bases, the J end by 1 base, with 8 bases between. This CDR3 region has 13 residues. CDR1 and CDR2 (germline): LNHDA, SQIVND (reference sequence). CDR3 coding DNA: TGTGCCAGTAGTCTTAACAGGAACACTGAAGCTTTCTTT. Amino acid sequence: CASSLNRNTEAFF. The entire variable domain, with the rest obtained from reference TRBV19 and TRBJ1-1, is as follows: DGGITQSPKYLFRKEGQNVTLSCEQNLNHDAMYWYRQDPGQGLRLIYYSQIVNDFQKGDIAEGYSVSREKKESFPLTVTSAQKNPTAFYLCASSLNRNTEAFFGQGTRLTVV.

This clone has a handful of counts. V gene TRBV6-1 combines with J gene TRBJ2-7, with D possibly TRBD2 on 7 matching bases. CDR1 and CDR2 from the germline V gene are MNHNS and SASEGT. This CDR3 has 15 residues. V dropped 0 bases and J dropped 3 bases, with 12 bases sitting between them. The DNA for the CDR3 is TGTGCCAGCAGTGAAGCGGGGGGGCCTAGCTACGAGCAGTACTTC. Translated, it gives CASSEAGGPSYEQYF.

The V and J genes are TRBV27 and TRBJ1-3; D remains unclear. The germline CDR1 and CDR2 sequences are MNHEY and SMNVEV (reference sequence). V was shortened by 5 bases and J by 0 bases, with 11 bases between the two germline ends. CDR3 length equals 15 residues. The DNA of the CDR3 is TGTGCCAGCAGTCCCTCGAGGGACTCTGGAAACACCATATATTTT. Encoded protein: CASSPSRDSGNTIYF.

This clone has more than one count but fewer than ten. This chain uses TRBV4-1 with TRBJ1-3; possible D gene TRBD1, 6 bases. V was clipped by 4 bases and J by 5 bases, with 24 bases between them. The CDR3 consists of 18 residues. CDR1 is MGHRA and CDR2 is YSYEKL in the germline V gene. The CDR3, as DNA: TGCGCCAGCAGCCTTCTACCACCGACAGGTCATCGAAGAAACACCATATATTTT. Amino acid sequence: CASSLLPPTGHRRNTIYF.

This clone was counted between two and nine times. The chain uses TRBV6-5 and TRBJ2-7; TRBD1 matches at 8 bases. The CDR3 has 14 residues. With V trimmed by 6 bases and J by 2 bases, 6 bases remained unmatched. Germline-derived CDR1 and CDR2 are MNHEY and SVGAGI. DNA for the CDR3: TGTGCCAGCAGATTGCGACAGGGGACCTACGAGCAGTACTTC. Protein sequence: CASRLRQGTYEQYF.